The rows below give T cell receptor beta chains drawn from one sample of a study of T cell responses to AZD1222 COVID-19 vaccine. Clones were sequenced by immunoSEQ multiplex PCR, and TCRdb holds only the in-frame ones, with some missing. The sample includes roughly 150,000 clones, 80% to 95% seen only once; the top ten take over 1%. Sequenced material: peripheral blood, taken 28 days after the second AZD1222 dose. All receptors derive from an adult who received the AZD1222 COVID-19 vaccine. Both conserved end residues are part of each CDR3. A D gene is named only where the DNA matches it firmly. Only some rows state a clone size, as once, few, many or a class for expanded clones.

TRBJ2-3	TRBV4-2	-	TRBD2	CASSQDTASGNTDTQYF
TRBJ2-3	TRBV7-6	-	TRBD2	CASSLEERTGGKGPDTQYF
TRBJ1-1	TRBV9	-	-	CASSVVTEAFF
TRBJ1-5	TRBV14	once	TRBD1	CASSKPYHRGNGQPQHF
TRBJ1-1	TRBV7-9	-	TRBD1	CASRGNRGANTEAFF
TRBJ1-3	TRBV5-6	-	-	CASSLEGYAGNTIYF
TRBJ2-7	TRBV7-2	-	-	CASSNNDEFRETYEQYF
TRBJ1-5	TRBV7-8	-	-	CASSLAGGGTLVRSQHF
TRBJ1-1	TRBV11-1	-	-	CASSFRDTEAFF
TRBJ1-1	TRBV9	-	-	CASSVTNRILKNTEAFF
TRBJ1-1	TRBV29-1	-	-	CSVLSGARGDTEAFF
TRBJ2-1	TRBV20-1	-	-	CSASRPRGGDNEQFF
TRBJ1-1	TRBV9	-	-	CASSASYRVGNTEAFF
TRBJ2-3	TRBV6-5	-	-	CASRAQGTDTQYF
TRBJ2-5	TRBV5-4	-	TRBD1	CASSPVGGTGGWKTQYF
TRBJ2-2	TRBV29-1	-	-	CSVRTSFGDTGELFF
TRBJ1-1	TRBV2	-	TRBD1	CASREDRANTEAFF
TRBJ1-2	TRBV6-1	-	-	CASSDDWVSGYTF
TRBJ2-2	TRBV2	-	TRBD1	CASSGSLGTGLNTGELFF
TRBJ1-2	TRBV5-6	-	-	CASSPQRSYGYTF
TRBJ2-1	TRBV19	-	TRBD2	CASKGSGGSIGNEQFF
TRBJ1-1	TRBV10-3	-	-	CAISDVLEGTNTEAFF
TRBJ1-4	TRBV27	-	TRBD1	CASSSLTQGENEKLFF
TRBJ2-3	TRBV10-1	-	-	CASSAPGQLSTDTQYF
TRBJ2-7	TRBV6-5	once	-	CASSQNRASYEQYF
TRBJ2-4	TRBV19	once	TRBD2	CASSISGGPNIQYF
TRBJ1-1	TRBV7-3	-	-	CASSPTGENTEAFF